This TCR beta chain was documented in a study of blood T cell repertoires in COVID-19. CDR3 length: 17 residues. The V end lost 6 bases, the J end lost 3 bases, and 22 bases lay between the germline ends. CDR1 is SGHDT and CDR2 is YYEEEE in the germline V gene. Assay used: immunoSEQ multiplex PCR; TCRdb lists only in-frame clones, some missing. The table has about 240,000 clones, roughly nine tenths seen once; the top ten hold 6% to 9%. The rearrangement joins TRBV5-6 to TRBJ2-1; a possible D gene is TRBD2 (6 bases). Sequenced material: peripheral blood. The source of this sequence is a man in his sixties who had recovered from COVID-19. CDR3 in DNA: TGTGCCAGCACCCCTGAACTCCGGGACTCCCACTACAATGAGCAGTTCTTC. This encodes CASTPELRDSHYNEQFF.